One sample yielded the 21 T cell receptor beta chains listed below, sequenced in a study of T cell repertoires in cytomegalovirus infection. MiXCR, applied by TCRdb to the reads, yields one record per CDR3 protein. The sample lists approximately 170,000 distinct CDR3 sequences; approximately 17% were seen once. The sample taken for sequencing was CD8+ T cells from PBMCs. The receptors here all came from a human donor in good health (CMV status not recorded). Some clones in this sample may be carry-over from other donors' samples.

The table lists this clonotype with a few counts. The chain carries TRBV6-2 or TRBV6-3 and TRBJ1-3; D is perhaps TRBD1 (6 bases). Germline V gives CDR1 MNHEY, CDR2 SVGEGT. The CDR3 is 15 amino acids. With 6 bases removed from V and 0 bases from J, the gap between germline ends came to 12 bases. CDR3 protein: CASRTRTDSGNTIYF. The CDR3 coding sequence is TGTGCCAGCAGAACCCGGACAGACTCTGGAAACACCATATATTTT.

The chain links TRBV6-2 or TRBV6-3 to TRBJ2-1, with D tentatively TRBD2 (6 bases). Looked up from germline, CDR1 is MNHEY and CDR2 is SVGEGT. The CDR3 has 17 residues. V dropped 0 bases and J dropped 10 bases, with 22 bases sitting between them. The CDR3 nucleotides read TGTGCCAGCAGTTACTCGAACCTTCTGACTAGGCAAGAAGAGCAGTTCTTC. The encoded protein is CASSYSNLLTRQEEQFF.

The gene calls are TRBV11-2 and TRBJ2-7, with TRBD1 as a possible D gene (6 bases). CDR1 and CDR2 from the germline V gene are SGHAT and FQNNGV. V gave up 5 bases and J gave up 5 bases, with 10 bases separating them. The CDR3 consists of 12 residues. CDR3 sequence: CASSTSGDEQYF. For the CDR3, the DNA is TGTGCCAGCAGCACTTCAGGGGACGAGCAGTACTTC.

This clonotype appeared a few times. The gene calls are TRBV7-2 and TRBJ1-1, with a possible D match to TRBD1 (5 bases). Trimming took off 1 base at V and 5 bases at J, with 17 bases between the two ends. The CDR3 has 16 amino acids. Germline lookup yields CDR1 SGHTA and CDR2 FQGNSA. In DNA form, the CDR3 reads TGTGCCAGCAGCTTAGTTGGGGGTCGAGTGAGGACTGAAGCTTTCTTT. Amino acid sequence: CASSLVGGRVRTEAFF.

The CDR3 region has the DNA TGTGCCAGCAGTTACTCGACGACAGGGATGGCGCAGGGGGCCAACGTCCTGACTTTC. Amino acid sequence: CASSYSTTGMAQGANVLTF. The rearrangement joins TRBV6-2 or TRBV6-3 to TRBJ2-6; TRBD1 matches at 7 bases. This CDR3 has 19 amino acids. V lost 0 bases, J lost 4 bases, and 12 bases stayed unmatched. Germline CDR1 is MNHEY and CDR2 is SVGEGT.

V is TRBV7-2 and J is TRBJ1-5; no clear D. V shed 5 bases and J shed 4 bases, with 12 bases lying between them. Germline loops: CDR1 SGHTA, CDR2 FQGNSA. The CDR3 sequence is 14 residues long. CDR3 residues: CASSPGLLNQPQHF. CDR3 sequence (DNA): TGTGCCAGCAGCCCAGGACTACTGAATCAGCCCCAGCATTTT.

The rearrangement links TRBV5-5 to TRBJ2-7; the D gene is possibly TRBD2 (5 bases). V lost 4 bases and J lost 3, with 11 bases in between. Germline CDR1 reads SGHKS; CDR2 reads YYEKEE (reference sequence). The CDR3 covers 13 residues. CDR3 nucleotide sequence: TGTGCCAGCAGCACCCGGGAAATCTACGAGCAGTACTTC. Its translation is CASSTREIYEQYF.

The chain couples TRBV6-6 to TRBJ1-1; the D gene is possibly TRBD1 (6 bases). The ends were cut back, 2 bases at V and 1 base at J, with 14 bases in the middle. Germline V CDR1 and CDR2: MNHNY, SVGAGI (reference sequence). This CDR3 is built from 16 residues. In DNA form, the CDR3 reads TGTGCCAGCAGTTACACCCCGGGGGCTACGAACACTGAAGCTTTCTTT. It is translated as CASSYTPGATNTEAFF.

The chain is built from TRBV7-2 and TRBJ1-3, with 9 bases aligning to TRBD1. This CDR3 has 16 residues. Germline V gene lookup returns CDR1 SGHTA and CDR2 FQGNSA. The V gene end was trimmed by 4 bases and the J gene end by 0 bases; junction bases not matched to a gene: 4. The CDR3 loop is CASSWDRVNSGNTIYF. Here the CDR3 DNA reads TGTGCCAGCAGCTGGGACAGGGTGAACTCTGGAAACACCATATATTTT.

This clonotype was counted a few times. The V call is TRBV25-1, the J call TRBJ1-6; the D gene is possibly TRBD1 (5 bases). The CDR3 has 16 residues. Germline lookup yields CDR1 MGHDK and CDR2 SYGVNS. Trimming pared 3 bases from V and 4 bases from J, leaving 13 bases between. The CDR3 loop reads CASSDARTKYNSPLHF. Here the CDR3 DNA reads TGTGCCAGCAGTGACGCGCGGACAAAGTATAATTCACCCCTCCACTTT.

This clonotype has a handful of counts. The J gene is TRBJ1-5, the V gene TRBV27; 8 bases fit TRBD1. Germline V gene lookup returns CDR1 MNHEY and CDR2 SMNVEV (reference sequence). V lost 5 bases and J lost 5; bases outside the gene matches: 5. This CDR3 has 14 amino acids. The CDR3 here is CASSKNRGDQPQHF. DNA of the CDR3: TGTGCCAGCAGTAAGAACAGGGGGGATCAGCCCCAGCATTTT.

The chain joins TRBV7-2 to TRBJ2-3, with 8 bases aligning to TRBD2. Trimming at V came to 5 bases and at J to 5 bases, leaving 9 bases not matched to a gene. The CDR3 consists of 15 residues. Germline-derived CDR1 and CDR2 are SGHTA and FQGNSA. This chain's CDR3 is CASSRGGGRGDTQYF. The DNA for the CDR3 is TGTGCCAGCAGCCGGGGGGGGGGCCGGGGAGATACGCAGTATTTT.

On this clonotype: One base away lies a much larger clone, so this may be a sequencing read error. J is TRBJ2-7 and V is TRBV27; maybe TRBD1 (5 bases). CDR1 is MNHEY, CDR2 SMNVEV, per germline (reference sequence). Trimming pared 11 bases from V and 2 bases from J, leaving 19 bases between. The CDR3 consists of 14 residues. Here the CDR3 reads CARTLSPGTYEQYF. In nucleotides, the CDR3 is TGTGCCCGCACCTTAAGTCCAGGGACCTACGAGCAGTACTTC.

This chain's CDR3 is CSAGGDTDGGQANYGYTF. The CDR3 DNA sequence: TGCAGTGCTGGCGGGGACACCGATGGGGGACAAGCTAACTATGGCTACACCTTC. V is TRBV20-1 and J is TRBJ1-2, with a weak D call TRBD1 (6 bases). The CDR3 consists of 18 residues. CDR1 is DFQATT and CDR2 is SNEGSKA in the germline V gene (reference sequence). Trimming pared 5 bases from V and 0 bases from J, leaving 25 bases between.

This clonotype was seen more than once but under ten times. The gene calls are TRBV20-1 and TRBJ1-2; D ambiguous. Germline V gives CDR1 DFQATT, CDR2 SNEGSKA (reference sequence). The CDR3 totals 13 residues. For the CDR3, the DNA is TGCAGCCAGAACAGCTTTACCCACTATGGCTACACCTTC. Encoded protein: CSQNSFTHYGYTF.

There are a few counts of this clonotype. This chain links TRBV6-2 or TRBV6-3 with TRBJ2-7; D not certain. V lost 6 bases and J lost 3, with 6 bases in between. Germline CDR1 reads MNHEY; CDR2 reads SVGEGT. This CDR3 spans 11 amino acids. The CDR3: CASRPYYEQYF. The CDR3 DNA follows: TGTGCCAGCAGGCCCTACTACGAGCAGTACTTC.

This clonotype was seen at least ten times. V and J are TRBV28 and TRBJ2-5, with D perhaps matching TRBD2 (6 bases). Germline CDR1 MDHEN, CDR2 SYDVKM. This CDR3 has 17 residues. Trimming took off 5 bases at V and 5 bases at J, with 24 bases between the two ends. CDR3 amino acids: CASSPAPGHGGGETQYF. CDR3 bases: TGTGCCAGCAGTCCGGCCCCAGGTCATGGTGGGGGGGAGACCCAGTACTTC.

The chain has TRBV6-1 and TRBJ2-2; 7 nucleotides match TRBD1. Germline CDR1 and CDR2: MNHNS and SASEGT. The J segment lost 1 base and the V segment lost 4 bases, leaving 6 bases of the junction unmatched. The CDR3 has 16 amino acids. The CDR3 coding sequence is TGTGCCAGCAGTGCTGAGACAGGGTGGAACACCGGGGAGCTGTTTTTT. This encodes CASSAETGWNTGELFF.

This clonotype was picked up a small number of times. This chain uses TRBV11-3 with TRBJ2-7; TRBD1 might be the D (6 bases). With 3 bases removed from V and 1 base from J, the gap between germline ends came to 16 bases. The CDR3 loop spans 16 amino acids. In germline, CDR1 is SGHNT, CDR2 YENEEA. CDR3 nucleotide sequence: TGTGCCAGCAGCTTTAGGAACAGGGAATTGTCCTACGAGCAGTACTTC. Translated: CASSFRNRELSYEQYF.

The V gene is TRBV7-6, the J gene TRBJ2-5, with D unresolved. Deletions cut 3 bases from V and 4 bases from J, with 6 bases between. Per germline, CDR1 SGHVS and CDR2 FNYEAQ. The length of the CDR3 is 12 residues. CDR3 in amino acids: CASSFFPETQYF. Written as DNA, the CDR3 is TGTGCCAGCAGCTTCTTCCCAGAGACCCAGTACTTC. The full variable domain, in which reference TRBV7-6 and TRBJ2-5 provide the parts outside the CDR3, is GAGVSQSPRYKVTKRGQDVALRCDPISGHVSLYWYRQALGQGPEFLTYFNYEAQQDKSGLPNDRFSAERPEGSISTLTIQRTEQRDSAMYRCASSFFPETQYFGPGTRLLVL.

In its sample, this clonotype was seen a few times. One end of the junction is discordant with germline, which a read error may explain. This chain connects TRBV5-6 to TRBJ1-5; 10 nucleotides agree with TRBD1. The CDR3 is 16 residues long. Per germline, CDR1 SGHDT and CDR2 YYEEEE. The CDR3 sequence is CAGSSTGQGNLQPQHF. The CDR3 DNA sequence: TGTGCCGGCAGCTCAACGGGACAGGGGAACCTTCAGCCCCAGCATTTT.